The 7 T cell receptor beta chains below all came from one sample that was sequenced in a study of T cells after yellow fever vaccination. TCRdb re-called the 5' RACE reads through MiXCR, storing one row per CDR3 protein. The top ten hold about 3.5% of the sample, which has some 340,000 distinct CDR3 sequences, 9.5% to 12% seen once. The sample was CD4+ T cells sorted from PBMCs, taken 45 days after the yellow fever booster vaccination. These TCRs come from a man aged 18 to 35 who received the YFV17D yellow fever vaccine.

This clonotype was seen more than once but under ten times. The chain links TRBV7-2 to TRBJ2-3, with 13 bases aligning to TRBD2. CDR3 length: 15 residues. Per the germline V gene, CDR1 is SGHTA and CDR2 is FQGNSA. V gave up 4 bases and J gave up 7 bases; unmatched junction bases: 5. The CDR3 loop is CASSSTSGGAHTQYF. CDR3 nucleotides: TGTGCCAGCAGCTCAACTAGCGGGGGGGCACATACGCAGTATTTT. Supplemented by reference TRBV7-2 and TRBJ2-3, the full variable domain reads GAGVSQSPSNKVTEKGKDVELRCDPISGHTALYWYRQSLGQGLEFLIYFQGNSAPDKSGLPSDRFSAERTGGSVSTLTIQRTQQEDSAVYLCASSSTSGGAHTQYFGPGTRLTVL.

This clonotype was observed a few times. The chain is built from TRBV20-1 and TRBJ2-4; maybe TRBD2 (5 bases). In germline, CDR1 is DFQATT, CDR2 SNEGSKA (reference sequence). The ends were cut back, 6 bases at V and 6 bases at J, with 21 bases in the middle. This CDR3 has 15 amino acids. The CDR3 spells CSATKTGDTLNIQYF. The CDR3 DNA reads TGCAGTGCGACTAAAACCGGAGACACTTTAAACATTCAGTACTTC.

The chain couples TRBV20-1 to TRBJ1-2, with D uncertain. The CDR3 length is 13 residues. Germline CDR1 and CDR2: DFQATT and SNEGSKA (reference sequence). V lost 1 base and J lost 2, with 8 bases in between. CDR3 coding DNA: TGCAGTGCTAGAGTCCCCGGGAACTATGGCTACACCTTC. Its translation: CSARVPGNYGYTF.

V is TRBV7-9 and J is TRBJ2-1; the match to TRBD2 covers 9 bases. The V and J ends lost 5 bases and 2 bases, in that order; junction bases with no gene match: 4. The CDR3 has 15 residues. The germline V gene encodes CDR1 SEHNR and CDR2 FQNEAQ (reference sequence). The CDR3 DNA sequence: TGTGCCAGCAGCGCTCTAGCGGGGCCCTACAATGAGCAGTTCTTC. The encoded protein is CASSALAGPYNEQFF.

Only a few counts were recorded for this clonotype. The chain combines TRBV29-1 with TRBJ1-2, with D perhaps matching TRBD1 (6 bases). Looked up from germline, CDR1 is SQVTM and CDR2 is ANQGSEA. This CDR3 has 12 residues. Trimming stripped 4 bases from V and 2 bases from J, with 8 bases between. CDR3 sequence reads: CSVGGQNYGYTF. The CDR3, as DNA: TGCAGCGTTGGAGGACAGAACTATGGCTACACCTTC.

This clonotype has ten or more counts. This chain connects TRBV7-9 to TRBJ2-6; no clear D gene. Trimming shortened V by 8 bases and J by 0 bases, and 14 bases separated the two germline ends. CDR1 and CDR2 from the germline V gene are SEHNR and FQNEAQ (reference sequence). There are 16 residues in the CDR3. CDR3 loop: CASGNLGSSGANVLTF. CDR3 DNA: TGTGCCAGCGGTAATCTGGGATCCTCTGGGGCCAACGTCCTGACTTTC.

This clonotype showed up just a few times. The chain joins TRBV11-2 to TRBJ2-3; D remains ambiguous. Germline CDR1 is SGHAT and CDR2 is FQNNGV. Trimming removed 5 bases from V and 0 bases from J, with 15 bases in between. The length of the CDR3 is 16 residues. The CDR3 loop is CASSPTSAASTDTQYF. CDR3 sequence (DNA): TGTGCCAGCAGCCCGACATCCGCGGCTAGCACAGATACGCAGTATTTT.